A single sample gave rise to the 2 T cell receptor beta chains below, sequenced in a study of cytomegalovirus exposure and HLA in healthy donors (dated by TCRdb to about 2017). The library came from the immunoSEQ multiplex PCR assay. TCRdb took over this immuneACCESS table, retaining in-frame rearrangements with V and J assigned. Such tables are incomplete; in checked studies, under half of the missing clones stem from an unresolved V gene, and the remainder is unexplained. The sample table shows roughly 150,000 clones, and 70% to 90% are seen once. Roughly 3% of the sample goes to the ten largest clones. Material for sequencing was PBMCs. These receptors were taken from a young man in good health and CMV-seronegative.

The table lists this clone with a count of one. The chain has TRBV30 and TRBJ1-1, with D perhaps TRBD1 (6 bases). Germline CDR1 and CDR2: GTSNPN and SVGIG (reference sequence). V shed 4 bases and J shed 3 bases, with 18 bases lying between them. The CDR3 loop spans 15 amino acids. CDR3 in DNA: TGTGCCTGGAACTCGAGGGGGGGGGCTGACACTGAAGCTTTCTTT. Protein product: CAWNSRGGADTEAFF. Combining the CDR3 with reference TRBV30 and TRBJ1-1 gives the whole variable domain SQTIHQWPATLVQPVGSPLSLECTVEGTSNPNLYWYRQAAGRGLQLLFYSVGIGQISSEVPQNLSASRPQDRQFILSSKKLLLSDSGFYLCAWNSRGGADTEAFFGQGTRLTVV.

In nucleotides, the CDR3 is TGTGCCAGCGAGGCGGGGGGCCCTGATACGCAGTATTTT. The encoded protein is CASEAGGPDTQYF. This sequence joins TRBV6-1 and TRBJ2-3, with TRBD2 matching over 8 bases. The CDR3 totals 13 residues. The germline V gene has CDR1 MNHNS and CDR2 SASEGT. The V and J ends lost 8 bases and 6 bases, in that order; junction bases with no gene match: 7.